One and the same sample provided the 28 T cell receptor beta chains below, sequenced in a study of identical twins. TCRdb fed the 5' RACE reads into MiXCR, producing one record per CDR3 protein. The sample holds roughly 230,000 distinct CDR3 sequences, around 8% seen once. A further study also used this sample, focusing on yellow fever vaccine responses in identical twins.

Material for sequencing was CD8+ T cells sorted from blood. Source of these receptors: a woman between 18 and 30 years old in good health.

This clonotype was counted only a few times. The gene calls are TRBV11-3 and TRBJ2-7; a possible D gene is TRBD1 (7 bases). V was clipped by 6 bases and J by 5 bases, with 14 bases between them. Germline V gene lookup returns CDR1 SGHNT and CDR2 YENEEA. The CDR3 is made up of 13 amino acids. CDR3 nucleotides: TGTGCCAGCAGGATGGAGGGGGCGAACGAGCAGTACTTC. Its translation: CASRMEGANEQYF.

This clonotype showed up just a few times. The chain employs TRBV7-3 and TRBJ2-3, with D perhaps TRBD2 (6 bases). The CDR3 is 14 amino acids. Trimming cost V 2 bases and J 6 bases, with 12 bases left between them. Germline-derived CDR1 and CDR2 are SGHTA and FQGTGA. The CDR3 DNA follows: TGTGCCAGCAGCTTAGGATGGGGGGTCGATACGCAGTATTTT. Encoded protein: CASSLGWGVDTQYF.

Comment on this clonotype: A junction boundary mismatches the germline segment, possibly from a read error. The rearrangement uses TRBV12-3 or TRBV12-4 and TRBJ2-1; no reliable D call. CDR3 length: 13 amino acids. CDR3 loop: CVSSLSSYNEQFF. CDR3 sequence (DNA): TGTGTCAGCAGTTTGAGTAGCTACAATGAGCAGTTCTTC.

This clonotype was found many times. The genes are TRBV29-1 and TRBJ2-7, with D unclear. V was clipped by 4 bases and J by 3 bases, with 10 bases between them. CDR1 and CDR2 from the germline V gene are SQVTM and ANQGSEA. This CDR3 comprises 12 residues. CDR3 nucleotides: TGCAGCGTTGTAGGCGGTGTCTACGAGCAGTACTTC. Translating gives CSVVGGVYEQYF.

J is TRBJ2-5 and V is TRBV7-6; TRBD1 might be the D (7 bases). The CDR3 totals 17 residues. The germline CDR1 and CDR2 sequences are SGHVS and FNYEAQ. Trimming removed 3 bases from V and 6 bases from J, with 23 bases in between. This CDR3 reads CASSFLRTGGGEKTQYF. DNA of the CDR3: TGTGCCAGCAGCTTTCTTCGGACAGGAGGGGGAGAAAAGACCCAGTACTTC.

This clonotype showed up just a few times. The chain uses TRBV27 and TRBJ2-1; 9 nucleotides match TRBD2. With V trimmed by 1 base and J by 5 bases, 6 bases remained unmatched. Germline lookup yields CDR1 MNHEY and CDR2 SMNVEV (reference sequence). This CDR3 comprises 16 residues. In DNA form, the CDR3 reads TGTGCCAGCAGTTTATTCCGCGGGAGGGCCGACAATGAGCAGTTCTTC. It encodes CASSLFRGRADNEQFF.

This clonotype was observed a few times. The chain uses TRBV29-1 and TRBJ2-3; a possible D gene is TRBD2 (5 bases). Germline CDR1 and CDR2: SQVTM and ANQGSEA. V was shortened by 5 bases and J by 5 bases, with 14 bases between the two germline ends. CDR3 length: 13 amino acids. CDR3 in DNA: TGCAGCGTTTTCCGGGAATGGGAAGATACGCAGTATTTT. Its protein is CSVFREWEDTQYF.

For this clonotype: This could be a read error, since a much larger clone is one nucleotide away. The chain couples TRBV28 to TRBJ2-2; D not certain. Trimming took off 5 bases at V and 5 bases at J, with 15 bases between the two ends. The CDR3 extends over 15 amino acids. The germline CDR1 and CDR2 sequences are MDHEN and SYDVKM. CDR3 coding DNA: TGTGCCAGCAGTCAATTGGTCAGAGAAACCGGGGAGCTGTTTTTT. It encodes CASSQLVRETGELFF.

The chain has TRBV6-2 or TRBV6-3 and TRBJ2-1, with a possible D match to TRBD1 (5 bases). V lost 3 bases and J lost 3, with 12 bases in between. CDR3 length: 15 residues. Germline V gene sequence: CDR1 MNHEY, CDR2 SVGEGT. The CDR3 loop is CASSYRGALYNEQFF. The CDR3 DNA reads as TGTGCCAGCAGTTATCGTGGGGCACTCTACAATGAGCAGTTCTTC.

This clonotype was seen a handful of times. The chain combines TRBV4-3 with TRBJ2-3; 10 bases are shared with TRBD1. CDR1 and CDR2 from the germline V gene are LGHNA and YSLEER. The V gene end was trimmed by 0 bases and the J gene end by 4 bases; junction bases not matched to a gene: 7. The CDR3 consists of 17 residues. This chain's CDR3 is CASSQDNGQGVADTQYF. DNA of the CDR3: TGCGCCAGCAGCCAAGATAACGGACAGGGGGTCGCAGATACGCAGTATTTT.

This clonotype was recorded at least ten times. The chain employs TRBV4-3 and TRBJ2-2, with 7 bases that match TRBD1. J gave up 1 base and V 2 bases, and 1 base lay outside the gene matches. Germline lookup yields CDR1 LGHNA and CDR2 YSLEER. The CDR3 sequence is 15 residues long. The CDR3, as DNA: TGCGCCAGCAGCCAATACAGGGGGAACACCGGGGAGCTGTTTTTT. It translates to CASSQYRGNTGELFF.

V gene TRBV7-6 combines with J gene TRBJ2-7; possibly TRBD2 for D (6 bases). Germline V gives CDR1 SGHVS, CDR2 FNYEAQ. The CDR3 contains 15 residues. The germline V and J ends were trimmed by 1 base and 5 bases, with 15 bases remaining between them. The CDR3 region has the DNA TGTGCCAGCAGCTTAGTTTCGGAGGGGCTGAACGAGCAGTACTTC. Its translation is CASSLVSEGLNEQYF.

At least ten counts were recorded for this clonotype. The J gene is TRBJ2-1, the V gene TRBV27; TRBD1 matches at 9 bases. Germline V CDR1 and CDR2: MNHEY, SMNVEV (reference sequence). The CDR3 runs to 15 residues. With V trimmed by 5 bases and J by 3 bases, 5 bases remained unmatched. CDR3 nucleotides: TGTGCCAGCAGTAGGGGACAGGGATACTACAATGAGCAGTTCTTC. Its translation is CASSRGQGYYNEQFF.

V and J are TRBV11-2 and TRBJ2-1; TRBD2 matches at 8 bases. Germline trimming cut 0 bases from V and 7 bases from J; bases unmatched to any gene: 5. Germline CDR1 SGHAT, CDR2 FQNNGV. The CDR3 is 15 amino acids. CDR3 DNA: TGTGCCAGCAGCTTAGAAGCGGGAGTTGGTAATGAGCAGTTCTTC. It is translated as CASSLEAGVGNEQFF.

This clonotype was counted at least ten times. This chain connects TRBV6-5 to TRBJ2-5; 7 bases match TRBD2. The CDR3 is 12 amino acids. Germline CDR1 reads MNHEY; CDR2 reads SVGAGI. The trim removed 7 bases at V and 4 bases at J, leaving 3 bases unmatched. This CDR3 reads CASTPGGETQYF. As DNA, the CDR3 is TGTGCCAGCACCCCGGGGGGAGAGACCCAGTACTTC.

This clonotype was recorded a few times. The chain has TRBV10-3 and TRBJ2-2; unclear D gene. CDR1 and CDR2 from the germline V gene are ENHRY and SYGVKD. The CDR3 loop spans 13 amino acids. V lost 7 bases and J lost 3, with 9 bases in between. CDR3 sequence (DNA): TGTGCCATCACGGTTCTCGACACCGGGGAGCTGTTTTTT. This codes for CAITVLDTGELFF.

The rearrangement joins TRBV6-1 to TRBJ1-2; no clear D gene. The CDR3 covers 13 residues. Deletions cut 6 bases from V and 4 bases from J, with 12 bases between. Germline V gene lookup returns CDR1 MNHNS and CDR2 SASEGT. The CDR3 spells CASRDPGGYGYTF. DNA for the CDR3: TGTGCCAGCAGGGACCCCGGTGGCTATGGCTACACCTTC.

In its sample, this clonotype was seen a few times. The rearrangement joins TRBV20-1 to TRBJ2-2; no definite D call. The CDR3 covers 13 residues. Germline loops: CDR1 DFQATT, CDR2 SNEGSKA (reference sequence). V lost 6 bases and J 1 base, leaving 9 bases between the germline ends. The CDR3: CSAGQENTGELFF. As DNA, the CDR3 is TGCAGTGCAGGGCAAGAGAACACCGGGGAGCTGTTTTTT.

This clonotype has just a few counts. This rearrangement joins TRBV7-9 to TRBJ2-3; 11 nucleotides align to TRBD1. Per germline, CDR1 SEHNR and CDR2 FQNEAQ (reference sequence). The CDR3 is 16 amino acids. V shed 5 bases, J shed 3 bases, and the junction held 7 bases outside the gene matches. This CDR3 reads CASSPTGTGGTDTQYF. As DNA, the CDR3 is TGTGCCAGCAGCCCCACCGGGACAGGGGGGACAGATACGCAGTATTTT. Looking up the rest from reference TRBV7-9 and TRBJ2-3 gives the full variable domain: DTGVSQNPRHKITKRGQNVTFRCDPISEHNRLYWYRQTLGQGPEFLTYFQNEAQLEKSRLLSDRFSAERPKGSFSTLEIQRTEQGDSAMYLCASSPTGTGGTDTQYFGPGTRLTVL.

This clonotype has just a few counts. CDR3 in amino acids: CSATGGLEQYF. CDR3 bases: TGCAGTGCTACAGGGGGCCTCGAGCAGTACTTC. The chain links TRBV20-1 to TRBJ2-7, with 8 nucleotides matching TRBD1. V was clipped by 4 bases and J by 6 bases; unmatched bases: 2. Per germline, CDR1 DFQATT and CDR2 SNEGSKA (reference sequence). This CDR3 has 11 amino acids.

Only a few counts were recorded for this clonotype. CDR3: CASSPGQATRNNYGYTF. CDR3 DNA sequence: TGTGCCAGCAGCCCCGGACAGGCTACAAGGAATAACTATGGCTACACCTTC. The V call is TRBV7-9, the J call TRBJ1-2, with 7 bases identical to TRBD1. Germline CDR1 SEHNR, CDR2 FQNEAQ (reference sequence). V shed 5 bases, J shed 1 base, and the junction held 13 bases outside the gene matches. The CDR3 extends over 17 amino acids.

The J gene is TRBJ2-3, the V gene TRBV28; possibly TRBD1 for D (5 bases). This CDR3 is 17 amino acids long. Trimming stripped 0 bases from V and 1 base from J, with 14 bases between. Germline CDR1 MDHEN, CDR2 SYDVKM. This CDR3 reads CASSLWGPSSGTDTQYF. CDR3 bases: TGTGCCAGCAGTTTATGGGGGCCTTCGTCAGGCACAGATACGCAGTATTTT.

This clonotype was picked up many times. CDR3: CAISGTGQNSPLHF. In DNA, the CDR3 is TGTGCCATCAGTGGGACAGGGCAAAATTCACCCCTCCACTTT. This chain connects TRBV10-3 to TRBJ1-6, with TRBD1 matching 8 bases. Trimming cost V 4 bases and J 7 bases; bases outside gene matches: 3. Germline assignment: CDR1 ENHRY and CDR2 SYGVKD. The CDR3 is 14 residues long.

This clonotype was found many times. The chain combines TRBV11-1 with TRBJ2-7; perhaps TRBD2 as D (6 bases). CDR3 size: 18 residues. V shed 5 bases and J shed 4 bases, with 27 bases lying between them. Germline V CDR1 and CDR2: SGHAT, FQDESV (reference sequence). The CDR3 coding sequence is TGTGCCAGCAGCGGTAGGGCGGGAACAACAGCCGAGGTATACGAGCAGTACTTC. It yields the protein CASSGRAGTTAEVYEQYF.

DNA of the CDR3: TGCGCCAGCAGCCAAGGCCTCCGGGCCCAACAAGAGAATGGCTACACCTTC. Translated: CASSQGLRAQQENGYTF. This chain connects TRBV4-3 to TRBJ1-2; D is ambiguous. CDR1 LGHNA and CDR2 YSLEER come from the germline V gene. CDR3 length equals 17 residues. V was cut by 1 base and J by 6 bases, with 21 bases left in between.

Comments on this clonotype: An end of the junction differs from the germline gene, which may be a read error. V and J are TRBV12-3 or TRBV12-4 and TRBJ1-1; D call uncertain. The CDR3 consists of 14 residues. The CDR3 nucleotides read TGTGCCAGCAGTTTATTAGGGAGTCGGACTGAAGCTTCCTTT. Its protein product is CASSLLGSRTEASF.

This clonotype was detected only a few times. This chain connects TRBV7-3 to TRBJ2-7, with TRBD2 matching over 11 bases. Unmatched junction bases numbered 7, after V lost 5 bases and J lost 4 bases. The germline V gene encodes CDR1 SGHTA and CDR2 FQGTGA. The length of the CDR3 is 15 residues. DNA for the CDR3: TGTGCCAGCAGCCCCATAGCGGGGGGGGAATACGAGCAGTACTTC. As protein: CASSPIAGGEYEQYF.

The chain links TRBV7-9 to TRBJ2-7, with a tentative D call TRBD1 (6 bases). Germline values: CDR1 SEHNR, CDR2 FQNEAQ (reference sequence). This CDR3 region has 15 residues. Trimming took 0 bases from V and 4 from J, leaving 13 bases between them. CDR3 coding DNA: TGTGCCAGCAGCTTAGCACAGGGCGAGGTATACGAGCAGTACTTC. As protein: CASSLAQGEVYEQYF.